This T cell receptor beta chain was found in a study of blood T cell repertoires in COVID-19. Study members were between about 18 and 100 years old and lived in 24 US regions. Participant-reported clinical history was the basis for cohort assignment. Cohort 3 recovery required two negative PCRs, clearance, or symptom resolution. In the source study's methods: Researchers report that nucleated cell counts were estimated from reference gene primer amplification. Profiling relied on immunoSEQ multiplex PCR, and the TCRdb table lists in-frame clones only, not all of them. The V and J calls and clone size are taken from that table; D and trimming were inferred from the DNA. This sample has some 340,000 clones, with roughly four fifths found just once. CDR1 is LNHDA and CDR2 is SQIVND in the germline V gene (reference sequence). This CDR3 spans 16 amino acids. Trimming left V 5 bases short and J 9 bases short, with 23 bases between.

The source material was PBMCs or T cells enriched from blood (not recorded which). The TCR comes from a woman in her forties or fifties who had recovered from COVID-19. V usage is TRBV19 and J usage is TRBJ1-3; the D is unclear. This CDR3 is CASSLSGSSLHGTIYF. CDR3 coding DNA: TGTGCCAGTAGTCTTTCAGGCTCCTCTCTTCATGGCACCATATATTTT.